This TCR beta chain was found in a study of blood T cell repertoires in COVID-19. In the study overall: Acute and convalescent COVID-19 samples came from the United States, Italy and Spain.

Original handling: From reference gene primer amplification, estimates of nucleated cell counts were derived. Generated by immunoSEQ multiplex PCR, the TCRdb table keeps only in-frame clones and is missing some. V and J calls and clone size are those listed in that table; D and trimming were worked out from the DNA. Among 90,000 to 150,000 clones listed, around 80% were seen once. The CDR3 has 16 residues. The V and J ends lost 4 bases and 6 bases, in that order; junction bases with no gene match: 7. The V gene's germline CDR1 is SGHNT and CDR2 YYREEE (reference sequence). This sequence was found in a woman aged 80 or older with acute or convalescent COVID-19. Sample: peripheral blood. The J gene is TRBJ2-3, the V gene TRBV5-4; 14 bases fit TRBD2. CDR3 nucleotides: TGTGCCAGCAGCGCCGGGACTAGCGGGAGCCGGGATACGCAGTATTTT. Encoded protein: CASSAGTSGSRDTQYF.